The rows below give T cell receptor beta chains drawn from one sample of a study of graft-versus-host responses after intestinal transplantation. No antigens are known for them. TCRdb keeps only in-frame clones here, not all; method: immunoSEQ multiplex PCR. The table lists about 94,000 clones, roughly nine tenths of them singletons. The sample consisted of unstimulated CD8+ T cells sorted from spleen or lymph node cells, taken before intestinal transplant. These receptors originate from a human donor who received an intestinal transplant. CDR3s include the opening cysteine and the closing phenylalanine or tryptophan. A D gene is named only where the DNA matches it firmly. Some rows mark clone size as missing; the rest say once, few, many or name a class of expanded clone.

CDR3 DNA: TGTGCCAGCAGTGAACCCGGGATGGGCTCCTACGAGCAGTACTTC; CDR3 protein: CASSEPGMGSYEQYF; J gene: TRBJ2-7; V gene: TRBV2; clone size: NA; D gene: NA
CDR3 DNA: TGCGCCAGCAGCCCATACGGACAGTCCCACTACGAGCAGTACTTC; CDR3 protein: CASSPYGQSHYEQYF; J gene: TRBJ2-7; V gene: TRBV4-1; clone size: NA; D gene: NA
CDR3 DNA: TGTGCCAGCAGTGAAGACAGGGGGTACGAGCAGTACTTC; CDR3 protein: CASSEDRGYEQYF; J gene: TRBJ2-7; V gene: TRBV6-1; clone size: once; D gene: TRBD1
CDR3 DNA: TGTGCCAGCAGTGAAGGTCCGAGCACAGATACGCAGTATTTT; CDR3 protein: CASSEGPSTDTQYF; J gene: TRBJ2-3; V gene: TRBV2; clone size: NA; D gene: NA
CDR3 DNA: TGTGCCAGTAGTATAGCAGCGGGGGGCTACAATGAGCAGTTCTTC; CDR3 protein: CASSIAAGGYNEQFF; J gene: TRBJ2-1; V gene: TRBV19; clone size: NA; D gene: TRBD2
CDR3 DNA: TGCGCCAGCAGGATGCGGGGGCCGCTCAATGAGCAGTTCTTC; CDR3 protein: CASRMRGPLNEQFF; J gene: TRBJ2-1; V gene: TRBV5-1; clone size: NA; D gene: NA
CDR3 DNA: TGCGCCAGCAGCCAAGGGACAGGCACCTACAATGAGCAGTTCTTC; CDR3 protein: CASSQGTGTYNEQFF; J gene: TRBJ2-1; V gene: TRBV4-1; clone size: once; D gene: TRBD1
CDR3 DNA: TGTGCCACCAGCAGAGGCGGGGGGGCCCACAATGAGCAGTTCTTC; CDR3 protein: CATSRGGGAHNEQFF; J gene: TRBJ2-1; V gene: TRBV15; clone size: NA; D gene: TRBD2
CDR3 DNA: TGTGCCAGCAGTTACCGGGGGGGCTACGAGCAGTACTTC; CDR3 protein: CASSYRGGYEQYF; J gene: TRBJ2-7; V gene: TRBV6-5; clone size: NA; D gene: TRBD2
CDR3 DNA: TGTGCCAGTAGTACGGGACTAGCGGGGGGTAGCTCCTACAATGAGCAGTTCTTC; CDR3 protein: CASSTGLAGGSSYNEQFF; J gene: TRBJ2-1; V gene: TRBV19; clone size: NA; D gene: TRBD2
CDR3 DNA: TGTGCCTGGGGACAGGGAGGCGGTGAGCAGTTCTTC; CDR3 protein: CAWGQGGGEQFF; J gene: TRBJ2-1; V gene: TRBV30; clone size: NA; D gene: TRBD1
CDR3 DNA: TGTGCCAGCAGCTTCCTACGGGGGGAGAACACTGAAGCTTTCTTT; CDR3 protein: CASSFLRGENTEAFF; J gene: TRBJ1-1; V gene: TRBV13; clone size: NA; D gene: NA
CDR3 DNA: TGTGCCAGCAGCTCTACTAGCGGGAGAGCGCTCGAGACCCAGTACTTC; CDR3 protein: CASSSTSGRALETQYF; J gene: TRBJ2-5; V gene: TRBV7-9; clone size: once; D gene: TRBD2
CDR3 DNA: TGTGCCTGCTACCCAGGGGAGCAGTACTTC; CDR3 protein: CACYPGEQYF; J gene: TRBJ2-7; V gene: TRBV30; clone size: NA; D gene: NA
CDR3 DNA: TGCGCCAGCAGCCGGATGACAGGGGGCGATACGTTTGCAACTAATGAAAAACTGTTTTTT; CDR3 protein: CASSRMTGGDTFATNEKLFF; J gene: TRBJ1-4; V gene: TRBV4-3; clone size: NA; D gene: TRBD1
CDR3 DNA: TGCGCCAGCAGCCCCCCTGCGGGCAGACGGGAAGCTTTCTTT; CDR3 protein: CASSPPAGRREAFF; J gene: TRBJ1-1; V gene: TRBV5-1; clone size: few; D gene: NA
CDR3 DNA: TGTGCCAGTAGTATAGACCCCGACAGGGGGTATATGAAGGTTGAAGCTTTCTTT; CDR3 protein: CASSIDPDRGYMKVEAFF; J gene: TRBJ1-1; V gene: TRBV19; clone size: NA; D gene: TRBD1
CDR3 DNA: TGTGCCAGCACTCTAGGCTCTGGGGAAAAACTGTTTTTT; CDR3 protein: CASTLGSGEKLFF; J gene: TRBJ1-4; V gene: TRBV7-9; clone size: NA; D gene: NA
CDR3 DNA: TGTGCCAGTAGGGCAGGATACGAGCAGTACTTC; CDR3 protein: CASRAGYEQYF; J gene: TRBJ2-7; V gene: TRBV19; clone size: NA; D gene: NA
CDR3 DNA: TGTGCCAGCTTCGGCAGGGTGGGTTACGAGCAGTACTTC; CDR3 protein: CASFGRVGYEQYF; J gene: TRBJ2-7; V gene: TRBV27; clone size: NA; D gene: NA
CDR3 DNA: TGTGCCAGCAGCGTGACAGGGGGCGGGGAGACCCAGTACTTC; CDR3 protein: CASSVTGGGETQYF; J gene: TRBJ2-5; V gene: TRBV7-9; clone size: NA; D gene: TRBD1
CDR3 DNA: TGTGCCAGCACTTTCTTAGCGGGCGAGAACACCGGGGAGCTGTTTTTT; CDR3 protein: CASTFLAGENTGELFF; J gene: TRBJ2-2; V gene: TRBV28; clone size: once; D gene: TRBD2
CDR3 DNA: TGTGCCAGCAGTTTGGACAGTAACAATGAGCAGTTCTTC; CDR3 protein: CASSLDSNNEQFF; J gene: TRBJ2-1; V gene: TRBV28; clone size: NA; D gene: NA
CDR3 DNA: TGTGCCAGCAGAAAAGAGGGAATTGGCTACACCTTC; CDR3 protein: CASRKEGIGYTF; J gene: TRBJ1-2; V gene: TRBV7-9; clone size: NA; D gene: NA
CDR3 DNA: TGCGCCAGCAGCCCTGATGAGGGTGGTGAAGCTTTCTTT; CDR3 protein: CASSPDEGGEAFF; J gene: TRBJ1-1; V gene: TRBV5-1; clone size: NA; D gene: NA
CDR3 DNA: TGTGCCAGCAGTTTGTCAGGGGCCGGATCCTACGAGCAGTACTTC; CDR3 protein: CASSLSGAGSYEQYF; J gene: TRBJ2-7; V gene: TRBV28; clone size: NA; D gene: NA
CDR3 DNA: TGTGCCAGTAGTTTGTACAGGGGGCGAGGGGAGACCCAGTACTTC; CDR3 protein: CASSLYRGRGETQYF; J gene: TRBJ2-5; V gene: TRBV19; clone size: NA; D gene: TRBD1
CDR3 DNA: TGTGCCTGGAGGGACAACTACAATGAGCAGTTCTTC; CDR3 protein: CAWRDNYNEQFF; J gene: TRBJ2-1; V gene: TRBV30; clone size: NA; D gene: NA
CDR3 DNA: TGTGCCAGCAGTTTCCGCGGGGGGGAGACCCAGTACTTC; CDR3 protein: CASSFRGGETQYF; J gene: TRBJ2-5; V gene: TRBV28; clone size: NA; D gene: TRBD2
CDR3 DNA: TGTGCCAGCAGCTTATTGTCGGGGGGCGAGGCCAACGTCCTGACTTTC; CDR3 protein: CASSLLSGGEANVLTF; J gene: TRBJ2-6; V gene: TRBV7-9; clone size: NA; D gene: NA
CDR3 DNA: TGTGCTAGTGGTGTAAAAACTACGACGGTTAGCACAGATACGCAGTATTTT; CDR3 protein: CASGVKTTTVSTDTQYF; J gene: TRBJ2-3; V gene: TRBV12-5; clone size: NA; D gene: NA
CDR3 DNA: TGTGCCAGCAGCTTGGTGAACAGGGCGTACGAGCAGTACTTC; CDR3 protein: CASSLVNRAYEQYF; J gene: TRBJ2-7; V gene: TRBV5-6; clone size: NA; D gene: NA
CDR3 DNA: TGTGCCAGCGGGACAGGGTCCTACAATGAGCAGTTCTTC; CDR3 protein: CASGTGSYNEQFF; J gene: TRBJ2-1; V gene: TRBV6-6; clone size: NA; D gene: TRBD1
CDR3 DNA: TGCACCAGCAGCCAAAACCGGGCTAGCGGTCCGAATGAGCAGTTCTTC; CDR3 protein: CTSSQNRASGPNEQFF; J gene: TRBJ2-1; V gene: TRBV1; clone size: NA; D gene: NA
CDR3 DNA: TGTGCCAGCAGCGCCAGACAGGGGGTTAGCACAGATACGCAGTATTTT; CDR3 protein: CASSARQGVSTDTQYF; J gene: TRBJ2-3; V gene: TRBV7-9; clone size: NA; D gene: TRBD1
CDR3 DNA: TGTGCCAGCTCACCAAGCGACGAGAACACCGGGGAGCTGTTTTTT; CDR3 protein: CASSPSDENTGELFF; J gene: TRBJ2-2; V gene: TRBV18; clone size: NA; D gene: NA
CDR3 DNA: TGTGCCAGCAGTTATAGCGGCAGTCAGCCCCAGCATTTT; CDR3 protein: CASSYSGSQPQHF; J gene: TRBJ1-5; V gene: TRBV6-1; clone size: NA; D gene: NA
CDR3 DNA: TGTGCCAGCAGTGAAAACTTGGGCATCCGCTCTGGAAACACCATATATTTT; CDR3 protein: CASSENLGIRSGNTIYF; J gene: TRBJ1-3; V gene: TRBV2; clone size: once; D gene: NA
CDR3 DNA: TGTGCCTGGAGTGAACCGGGACAGGGTATTCAGGGTGGCTACACCTTC; CDR3 protein: CAWSEPGQGIQGGYTF; J gene: TRBJ1-2; V gene: TRBV30; clone size: few; D gene: TRBD1